The 14 T cell receptor beta chains listed next were all sequenced from one sample in a study of cytomegalovirus exposure and HLA in healthy donors. Primers for the PCR totalled 60 Vbeta and 13 Jbeta. Using immunoSEQ multiplex PCR, the repertoire was profiled, and TCRdb retains in-frame clones only, with some absent. The sample comprises 85,000 to 100,000 clones, around 82% of which are singletons, and over 3% rests with the top ten. Sequencing used PBMCs. The origin of the receptors is a man aged 35-49 years in good health and CMV-seronegative.

This clone has a single count. The chain employs TRBV28 and TRBJ2-3; 11 bases agree with TRBD2. The germline gives CDR1 MDHEN, CDR2 SYDVKM. Trimming cost V 5 bases and J 3 bases; bases outside gene matches: 7. The CDR3 has 16 amino acids. The CDR3 sequence is CASSLQASGRTDTQYF. The CDR3 DNA follows: TGTGCCAGCAGTCTACAGGCTAGCGGGAGGACAGATACGCAGTATTTT. The full variable domain, in which reference TRBV28 and TRBJ2-3 provide the parts outside the CDR3, is DVKVTQSSRYLVKRTGEKVFLECVQDMDHENMFWYRQDPGLGLRLIYFSYDVKMKEKGDIPEGYSVSREKKERFSLILESASTNQTSMYLCASSLQASGRTDTQYFGPGTRLTVL.

J is TRBJ1-1 and V is TRBV5-1; 8 nucleotides align to TRBD1. Unmatched junction bases numbered 6, after V lost 4 bases and J lost 4 bases. From germline, CDR1 is SGHRS and CDR2 YFSETQ. The CDR3 length is 14 residues. CDR3 DNA: TGCGCCAGCAGCAACGGACAGGGAGGCACTGAAGCTTTCTTT. Protein product: CASSNGQGGTEAFF. The whole variable domain, filled in from reference TRBV5-1 and TRBJ1-1, reads KAGVTQTPRYLIKTRGQQVTLSCSPISGHRSVSWYQQTPGQGLQFLFEYFSETQRNKGNFPGRFSGRQFSNSRSEMNVSTLELGDSALYLCASSNGQGGTEAFFGQGTRLTVV.

In its sample, this clone was seen a few times. V gene TRBV6-1 combines with J gene TRBJ1-3; no firm D call. V lost 2 bases, J lost 0 bases, and 11 bases lay in between. This CDR3 is 16 amino acids long. Germline CDR1 reads MNHNS; CDR2 reads SASEGT. The CDR3: CASSEPRGISGNTIYF. Here the CDR3 DNA reads TGTGCCAGCAGTGAACCCCGGGGTATCTCTGGAAACACCATATATTTT.

The rearrangement links TRBV5-1 to TRBJ2-3, with D perhaps matching TRBD2 (6 bases). The ends were cut back, 0 bases at V and 1 base at J, with 9 bases in the middle. In germline, CDR1 is SGHRS, CDR2 YFSETQ. The length of the CDR3 is 15 residues. The CDR3 DNA reads as TGCGCCAGCAGCTTGGGGGAGCGGGGCACAGATACGCAGTATTTT. It yields the protein CASSLGERGTDTQYF.

The chain recombines TRBV28 with TRBJ1-1; maybe TRBD1 (5 bases). The V and J ends lost 2 bases and 4 bases respectively, with 11 bases between them. This CDR3 spans 14 amino acids. CDR1 is MDHEN, CDR2 SYDVKM, per germline. The CDR3 is CASSLLGAGTEAFF. CDR3 DNA: TGTGCCAGCAGTTTACTTGGGGCAGGCACTGAAGCTTTCTTT.

The V and J genes are TRBV30 and TRBJ2-5; 9 positions match TRBD1. Germline V lookup: CDR1 GTSNPN, CDR2 SVGIG (reference sequence). Trimming took 2 bases from V and 1 from J; bases not matched to a gene: 2. This CDR3 is built from 14 residues. The CDR3 spells CAWSLDRGQETQYF. DNA for the CDR3: TGTGCCTGGAGTCTGGACAGGGGCCAAGAGACCCAGTACTTC.

This chain uses TRBV29-1 with TRBJ2-5; 8 positions agree with TRBD2. The CDR3 length is 14 residues. Germline assignment: CDR1 SQVTM and CDR2 ANQGSEA. The V gene end was trimmed by 1 base and the J gene end by 4 bases; junction bases not matched to a gene: 5. The CDR3 region is CSVEVGLGGETQYF. CDR3 DNA: TGCAGCGTTGAAGTGGGACTAGGCGGAGAGACCCAGTACTTC.

The rearrangement joins TRBV10-3 to TRBJ2-3; 7 bases align to TRBD1. The CDR3 contains 14 residues. Trimming at V came to 5 bases and at J to 2 bases, leaving 4 bases not matched to a gene. From germline, CDR1 is ENHRY and CDR2 SYGVKD. In nucleotides, the CDR3 is TGTGCCATCAGTACAGGGGTCTACACAGATACGCAGTATTTT. It is translated as CAISTGVYTDTQYF.

This clone was observed a few times. This chain joins TRBV6-1 and TRBJ1-1, with D possibly being TRBD1 (5 bases). This CDR3 contains 14 residues. Trimming removed 4 bases from V and 2 bases from J, with 11 bases in between. CDR1 and CDR2 (germline): MNHNS, SASEGT. The CDR3 loop reads CASSAKTGNTEAFF. The CDR3 coding sequence is TGTGCCAGCAGTGCAAAAACAGGAAACACTGAAGCTTTCTTT.

This rearrangement joins TRBV28 to TRBJ1-1, with D maybe TRBD1 (5 bases). Per germline, CDR1 MDHEN and CDR2 SYDVKM. The CDR3 runs 14 residues. The ends were cut back, 5 bases at V and 3 bases at J, with 13 bases in the middle. CDR3 amino acids: CASSSQTVHTEAFF. Written as DNA, the CDR3 is TGTGCCAGCAGTAGTCAGACAGTACACACTGAAGCTTTCTTT.

This clone has just a few counts. This rearrangement joins TRBV5-6 to TRBJ2-4, with a possible D match to TRBD2 (5 bases). V was pared by 4 bases and J by 11 bases, with 25 bases between. CDR3 length equals 16 residues. Germline CDR1 and CDR2: SGHDT and YYEEEE. CDR3 sequence reads: CASSPRPRGASDLQYF. The CDR3 DNA sequence: TGTGCCAGCAGCCCGCGTCCCCGGGGAGCCTCTGATCTTCAGTACTTC.

J is TRBJ1-2 and V is TRBV30; TRBD1 is a possible D gene (6 bases). CDR3 size: 13 residues. Germline V gives CDR1 GTSNPN, CDR2 SVGIG (reference sequence). The V end lost 2 bases, the J end lost 2 bases, and 9 bases lay between the germline ends. CDR3 in DNA: TGTGCCTGGAGTCCGGGACACAACTATGGCTACACCTTC. As protein: CAWSPGHNYGYTF.

V and J are TRBV6-1 and TRBJ1-4, with 9 bases fitting TRBD1. The CDR3 has 16 amino acids. Trimming took 4 bases from V and 8 from J; bases not matched to a gene: 11. Looked up from germline, CDR1 is MNHNS and CDR2 is SASEGT. CDR3 loop: CASSVHRGRSQEKLFF. For the CDR3, the DNA is TGTGCCAGCAGTGTTCACAGGGGGCGGTCACAGGAAAAACTGTTTTTT.

This clone has more than one count but fewer than ten. J is TRBJ2-3 and V is TRBV6-4; D gene uncertain. Germline CDR1 reads MRHNA; CDR2 reads SNTAGT. The CDR3 totals 13 residues. The ends were cut back, 6 bases at V and 0 bases at J, with 7 bases in the middle. The CDR3 loop reads CASSLESTDTQYF. Here the CDR3 DNA reads TGTGCCAGCAGCCTCGAGAGCACAGATACGCAGTATTTT.